A selection of T cell receptor beta chains follows, all from one sample in a study of Graves' ophthalmopathy and Graves' hyperthyroidism. TCRdb re-called the multiplex PCR reads with MiXCR, one entry per CDR3 protein. This sample has 600,000 to 700,000 distinct CDR3 sequences; under 50% occur once, and the top ten carry over 2.5%. Sequenced material: peripheral blood. The receptors come from an adult man with Graves' ophthalmopathy. The CDR3 runs from the conserved cysteine through the conserved F or W.

cdr3_length,j_call,v_call,cdr3_aa
9,TRBJ1-1,TRBV13,CASRPEAFF
14,TRBJ2-5,TRBV30,CAWGGRWGKETQYF
12,TRBJ1-2,TRBV7-6,CASSFSYGGYTF
14,TRBJ2-7,TRBV5-1,CAGSLKGNSYEQYF
15,TRBJ2-5,TRBV10-3,CAASSQQTGQETQYF
14,TRBJ2-5,TRBV10-3,CASSDGGTEETQYF
11,TRBJ2-2,TRBV2,CASSEAGELFF
16,TRBJ2-2,TRBV5-1,CASSSSGTGYTGELFF
15,TRBJ2-3,TRBV7-9,CASSPGLLSTDTQYF
17,TRBJ2-1,TRBV11-2,CASSRRTAQISYNEQFF
17,TRBJ2-7,TRBV7-9,CASSASLSFDETYEQYF
15,TRBJ2-7,TRBV19,CAWNDQGQGLYEQYF
14,TRBJ2-3,TRBV29-1,CSVGGRARTDTQYF